This T cell receptor (beta chain) was identified during a study of beta chain features in type 1 diabetes. The investigators reverse transcribed all of the isolated RNA, so they sequenced expressed TCRB transcripts. Method: immunoSEQ multiplex PCR; TCRdb's copy keeps in-frame clones and lacks some. This sample has 450,000 to 600,000 clones; about 30% occur once, and the top ten carry 0.05% to 0.065%. This clone was found a few times. Its antigen remains unidentified. Study findings and constraints: Because the template was cDNA, high-expressing cells might be over-represented. Moderate but significant shortening of TCRB CDR3s was recorded in all four CD4+ subsets from Type 1 diabetes patients. Patients with type 1 diabetes carried fewer insertions and had more deletions at their VDJ junctions.

Trimming cost V 1 base and J 7 bases; bases outside gene matches: 7. The CDR3 is 15 residues long. Germline V CDR1 and CDR2: SGHTA, FQGNSA. This clonotype was sampled from a man aged 18-30 years in good health. The chain recombines TRBV7-2 with TRBJ2-1, with 7 bases lining up with TRBD2. The sequenced sample consisted of naive CD4+ T cells from blood. CDR3 sequence reads: CASSLGTSLGNEQFF. The CDR3 nucleotides read TGTGCCAGCAGCTTAGGGACTAGTCTAGGTAATGAGCAGTTCTTC.